The 8 T cell receptor beta chains reported below all come from one sample, sequenced in a study of blood T cell repertoires in COVID-19. Repertoires were generated with immunoSEQ multiplex PCR, while TCRdb's copy carries only in-frame clones and drops some. The table records approximately 210,000 clones, around nine tenths of them present only once. Material: peripheral blood. All receptors come from a woman between 40 and 55 years old who had recovered from COVID-19.

The count of this clone is one. This rearrangement joins TRBV7-9 to TRBJ2-3, with TRBD1 matching 10 bases. CDR1 SEHNR and CDR2 FQNEAQ come from the germline V gene (reference sequence). The junction had 8 bases not matched to a gene; V was cut back by 0 bases and J by 2 bases. The CDR3 contains 18 residues. The CDR3 loop reads CASSLAKGTGAHTDTQYF. In DNA form, the CDR3 reads TGTGCCAGCAGCTTAGCGAAGGGGACAGGGGCGCACACAGATACGCAGTATTTT. The full variable domain, in which reference TRBV7-9 and TRBJ2-3 provide the parts outside the CDR3, is DTGVSQNPRHKITKRGQNVTFRCDPISEHNRLYWYRQTLGQGPEFLTYFQNEAQLEKSRLLSDRFSAERPKGSFSTLEIQRTEQGDSAMYLCASSLAKGTGAHTDTQYFGPGTRLTVL.

This clone is a singleton in its sample. This chain uses TRBV2 with TRBJ2-1, with 8 positions matching TRBD2. The CDR3 has 11 amino acids. With 4 bases clipped from V and 14 bases from J, the junction kept 4 bases outside the gene matches. Germline CDR1 is SNHLY and CDR2 is FYNNEI. Here the CDR3 DNA reads TGTGCCAGCAGTGTTGACGGGAGGGAGTTCTTC. Translating it yields CASSVDGREFF.

The V gene is TRBV7-3, the J gene TRBJ2-5; 11 bases line up with TRBD1. CDR1 SGHTA and CDR2 FQGTGA come from the germline V gene. CDR3 length: 18 residues. V shed 5 bases, J shed 2 bases, and the junction held 13 bases outside the gene matches. The CDR3 DNA reads as TGTGCCAGCAGCCTCGGACAGGGGGCCAAAGGGATTCAAGAGACCCAGTACTTC. It yields the protein CASSLGQGAKGIQETQYF.

Details on this clone: At one boundary the junction diverges from the germline segment, which might be a read error. The chain carries TRBV10-3 and TRBJ1-2; 12 bases align to TRBD1. The CDR3 loop spans 14 amino acids. Germline V gene lookup returns CDR1 ENHRY and CDR2 SYGVKD. The CDR3, as DNA: TGTGCCATCAGTCCGGGACAGGGGGCCCCAAGCTCTGCCTTC. Translated: CAISPGQGAPSSAF.

J is TRBJ2-7 and V is TRBV13; 10 bases match TRBD1. The length of the CDR3 is 14 residues. Germline CDR1 is PRHDT and CDR2 is FYEKMQ (reference sequence). V lost 8 bases, J lost 2 bases, and 6 bases stayed unmatched. The CDR3 DNA sequence: TGTGCCAGCGGACCCGGACAGGGGGCCTACGAGCAGTACTTC. Its translation: CASGPGQGAYEQYF.

This chain uses TRBV28 with TRBJ2-7; 7 bases map to TRBD1. Germline CDR1 MDHEN, CDR2 SYDVKM. The CDR3 has 14 residues. Trimming cost V 6 bases and J 4 bases; bases outside gene matches: 9. The CDR3 DNA reads as TGTGCCAGCAGCAAGGGACAGAGCTTATACGAGCAGTACTTC. Translated, it gives CASSKGQSLYEQYF.

The chain has TRBV6-2 or TRBV6-3 and TRBJ2-7; no firm D call. This CDR3 region has 15 residues. V shed 2 bases and J shed 0 bases, with 11 bases lying between them. Germline V CDR1 and CDR2: MNHEY, SVGEGT. DNA for the CDR3: TGTGCCAGCAGTTACGTTCCAGGAAACTCCTACGAGCAGTACTTC. Protein: CASSYVPGNSYEQYF.

The chain couples TRBV7-9 to TRBJ2-1; 14 bases agree with TRBD2. This CDR3 region has 15 residues. The germline V gene encodes CDR1 SEHNR and CDR2 FQNEAQ (reference sequence). V shed 5 bases, J shed 7 bases, and the junction held 4 bases outside the gene matches. Here the CDR3 reads CASSRGLAGVNEQFF. The CDR3 DNA is TGTGCCAGCAGCCGGGGACTAGCGGGAGTTAATGAGCAGTTCTTC.